Reported below is one TCR beta chain. What it binds is not known. This sample is drawn from a study of blood T cells in healthy people across ages. Germline-derived CDR1 and CDR2 are KGHSH and LQKENI. Trimming pared 0 bases from V and 5 bases from J, leaving 7 bases between. This CDR3 comprises 13 residues. Study conclusions and caveats: PBMCs that were unsorted prevented a conclusive naive versus antigen-experienced comparison.

About 10 milliliters of peripheral blood were drawn from each donor into EDTA-treated tubes. A J-beta primer mix and a sample-barcoded 5' primer were used in a second PCR of about 7 to 12 cycles. There were at least 2.5 million CDR3-containing paired-end reads obtained from each sample. Each CDR3 protein gets one entry after TCRdb re-called the 5' RACE reads with MiXCR. Of 780,000 or so distinct CDR3 sequences in the sample, approximately 25% are singletons; the top ten hold approximately 4%. This sample also belongs to another study, concerning T cells of mothers and their children. That study adds: Unrelated mother-child pairs always had slightly, but never significantly, lower normalized overlap than related pairs.

The clonotype was recovered from a boy between 10 and 17 years old in good health. The sample consisted of blood. This chain uses TRBV18 with TRBJ2-5; no firm D call. The CDR3 region is CASSPPSIETQYF. In DNA, the CDR3 is TGTGCCAGCTCACCACCCAGTATCGAGACCCAGTACTTC.